This T cell receptor beta chain was recovered during a study of blood T cell repertoires in COVID-19. Under the authors' procedure: Reference gene primers were amplified, and this amplification served to estimate nucleated cell counts. Sequencing used immunoSEQ multiplex PCR; TCRdb keeps in-frame clones, though not all of them. That table supplies the V and J calls and clone size; D and trimming were determined from the DNA. Among roughly 390,000 clones, 85% were seen once, and the ten largest hold roughly 3.7%. CDR1 and CDR2 (germline): GTSNPN, SVGIG (reference sequence). This CDR3 contains 13 residues. J lost 6 bases, V lost 5 bases, and 5 bases had no gene match.

V gene TRBV30 combines with J gene TRBJ1-1, with TRBD1 matching over 11 bases. Sequenced input: peripheral blood. This clonotype was sampled from a woman in her late teens or twenties with acute or convalescent COVID-19. CDR3 nucleotide sequence: TGTGCCTGGGACGGACAGGGGGCTTCTGAAGCTTTCTTT. Residues: CAWDGQGASEAFF. The full variable domain, in which reference TRBV30 and TRBJ1-1 provide the parts outside the CDR3, is SQTIHQWPATLVQPVGSPLSLECTVEGTSNPNLYWYRQAAGRGLQLLFYSVGIGQISSEVPQNLSASRPQDRQFILSSKKLLLSDSGFYLCAWDGQGASEAFFGQGTRLTVV.